The rows below give T cell receptor beta chains drawn from one sample of a study of identical twins. TCRdb reprocessed the 5' RACE reads via MiXCR and lists one record per CDR3 protein. The table has roughly 690,000 distinct CDR3 sequences, approximately 6.1% seen once. The sample consisted of naive T cells sorted from blood. The receptors shown here come from a man younger than 35 in good health. CDR3s include the opening cysteine and the closing phenylalanine or tryptophan. A D gene is named only where the DNA matches it firmly. Where a row states a size, it is once, few, many or the class of an expanded clone; other rows omit it.

>TRBV11-2|NA|15|TRBD1|TRBJ1-1
TGTGCCAGCAGCTTCGGGACAGCATCGAACACTGAAGCTTTCTTT
CASSFGTASNTEAFF
>TRBV12-3/TRBV12-4|many|14|TRBD2|TRBJ2-7
TGTGCCAGCAGCCCGACCGGGACTAACTACGAGCAGTACTTC
CASSPTGTNYEQYF
>TRBV29-1|many|11|NA|TRBJ1-1
TGCAGGAGACGAGCTAACACTGAAGCTTTCTTT
CRRRANTEAFF
>TRBV7-2|many|16|TRBD2|TRBJ2-3
TGTGCCAGCAGGGGGGGGGTTAGCGGGAGCACAGATACGCAGTATTTT
CASRGGVSGSTDTQYF
>TRBV12-3/TRBV12-4|many|12|NA|TRBJ1-1
TGTGCCAGCACCCAGAGGAACACTGAAGCTTTCTTT
CASTQRNTEAFF
>TRBV5-7|NA|17|TRBD1|TRBJ2-7
TGTGCCAGCAGCTTAGGTACGGGGACAGGCTCCTCCTACGAGCAGTACTTC
CASSLGTGTGSSYEQYF
>TRBV10-3|many|17|TRBD2|TRBJ2-1
TGTGCCATCAGCAATGACCACGGGAGGGCCTCGGGCAATGAGCAGTTCTTC
CAISNDHGRASGNEQFF
>TRBV20-1|NA|11|NA|TRBJ2-7
TGCAGTGCCAAGAGCTCCTACGAGCAGTACTTC
CSAKSSYEQYF
>TRBV7-2|NA|16|NA|TRBJ2-2
TGTGCCAGCAGCTTATCTCCGGGACTTTCCACCGGGGAGCTGTTTTTT
CASSLSPGLSTGELFF
>TRBV18|few|17|TRBD1|TRBJ2-5
TGTGCCAGCTCACCGACCGGGACAGGGACAATATGGGAGACCCAGTACTTC
CASSPTGTGTIWETQYF
>TRBV5-1|NA|15|TRBD2|TRBJ2-3
TGCGCCAGCAGCTTGGCCCAGCGGGAGACAGATACGCAGTATTTT
CASSLAQRETDTQYF
>TRBV18|many|13|TRBD1|TRBJ2-5
TGTGCCAGCAGTCCCAGACAGGGTGAGACCCAGTACTTC
CASSPRQGETQYF
>TRBV29-1|many|15|TRBD2|TRBJ2-1
TGCAGCGTTGACCCCAGTGGCGGGAGGGCCATTGAGCAGTTCTTC
CSVDPSGGRAIEQFF
>TRBV2|many|16|NA|TRBJ1-1
TGTGCCAGCAGCCCCAGTGGACTTCGGCCTAACACTGAAGCTTTCTTT
CASSPSGLRPNTEAFF
>TRBV6-6|NA|11|NA|TRBJ1-2
TGTGCCAGCCGCCGTGGCCTTGGCTACACCTTC
CASRRGLGYTF
>TRBV5-1|many|14|NA|TRBJ2-3
TGCGCCAGCAGCTCGTCACCTAACACAGATACGCAGTATTTT
CASSSSPNTDTQYF
>TRBV4-3|NA|16|TRBD1|TRBJ1-4
TGCGCCAGCAGCCAAGATCTTGGGACAGGGATCGAAAAACTGTTTTTT
CASSQDLGTGIEKLFF
>TRBV11-2|many|18|TRBD1|TRBJ2-2
TGTGCCAGCAGCTCGGGCCTGGGGACAGGGACCAACACCGGGGAGCTGTTTTTT
CASSSGLGTGTNTGELFF
>TRBV18|NA|15|TRBD2|TRBJ2-3
TGTGCCAGCTCACCACCTGGCGGGAGTTCAGATACGCAGTATTTT
CASSPPGGSSDTQYF
>TRBV7-8|many|14|NA|TRBJ1-3
TGTGCCAGCAGCCAAGAGAGGGCTGGAAACACCATATATTTT
CASSQERAGNTIYF
>TRBV24-1|NA|16|TRBD1|TRBJ2-5
TGTGCCACCAGTGATGGACAGGGGAGGGGGCCAGAGACCCAGTACTTC
CATSDGQGRGPETQYF
>TRBV20-1|many|15|NA|TRBJ2-5
TGCAGTGCTAGAGATGTAGGCCAGGGCCAAGAGACCCAGTACTTC
CSARDVGQGQETQYF
>TRBV18|NA|14|NA|TRBJ2-5
TGTGCCAGCTCAGAGTTGACTAGCCAAGAGACCCAGTACTTC
CASSELTSQETQYF
>TRBV14|few|12|TRBD2|TRBJ2-3
TGTGCCAGCCGAGAGACCGGGACTAGACCTTATTTT
CASRETGTRPYF
>TRBV4-3|many|16|TRBD2|TRBJ2-1
TGCGCCAGCAGCCATCCCGGGACTAGCGGCAACAATGAGCAGTTCTTC
CASSHPGTSGNNEQFF
>TRBV20-1|NA|14|TRBD1|TRBJ1-1
TGCAGTGCTGGGGACAGGGGGATGGGGACTGAAGCTTTCTTT
CSAGDRGMGTEAFF
>TRBV29-1|many|13|NA|TRBJ1-1
TGCAGCGTCCGTCTTAGGGCAGGGCGAAAAGCTTTCTTT
CSVRLRAGRKAFF
>TRBV19|NA|15|TRBD2|TRBJ2-3
TGTGCCAGTAGTATGACGGGAGGGCGAGGTGATACGCAGTATTTT
CASSMTGGRGDTQYF
>TRBV12-5|few|13|NA|TRBJ1-2
TGTGCTAGTGGTTTGGGACCCACCCGGGGCTACACCTTC
CASGLGPTRGYTF
>TRBV20-1|many|16|TRBD2|TRBJ2-1
TGCAGTGCTAGAGACTATAGCGGGAGGACCTACAATGAGCAGTTCTTC
CSARDYSGRTYNEQFF